This T cell receptor (beta chain) appears in the sequencing data of a study of a mutant IDH1 vaccine in newly diagnosed glioma. On the study more broadly: Vaccination began 4-6 weeks post radiotherapy alone, or with temozolomide cycles. Most patients had received both radiotherapy and temozolomide, the prior options being radiotherapy, temozolomide, or both.

Time point described: week 47, end of study. Vaccine doses each comprised 300 ug of mutant IDH1 20-mer peptide, with topical imiquimod. Donors had new IDH1-mutant astrocytomas of WHO grade 3 or 4 (ATRX-lost). Details on this clone: Its antigen is not known.

Study-wide results and caveats: Across multiple MHC alleles, approximately 93% of patients had vaccine-induced responses.

Repertoires were generated with immunoSEQ multiplex PCR, while TCRdb's copy carries only in-frame clones and drops some. The data contain tens of thousands of clones, over 75% of them singletons. This TCR was sampled from a man aged 40-49 years with glioma. Sequenced here: PBMCs, sampled from a glioma patient whose treatment included an IDH1 peptide vaccine.

CDR3 coding DNA: TGCGCCAGCAGGGATAAATTGCTAGCGGATGATACCTCCCTTTCCTCTGGGGCCAACGTCCTGACTTTC. Encoded protein: CASRDKLLADDTSLSSGANVLTF. The rearrangement links TRBV5-1 to TRBJ2-6; 7 bases are a match to TRBD2. Germline V CDR1 and CDR2: SGHRS, YFSETQ. The J segment lost 0 bases and the V segment lost 5 bases, leaving 26 bases of the junction unmatched. The CDR3 sequence is 23 residues long.